Listed here are 27 T cell receptor beta chains from one sample, sequenced in a study of T cell responses to AZD1222 COVID-19 vaccine. Profiled with immunoSEQ multiplex PCR; TCRdb holds only in-frame clones, not every one. The table lists 120,000 or so clones, roughly 89% of them singletons, with approximately 30% in the top ten. This sample comprised peripheral blood, obtained on day 0 of AZD1222 vaccination. Receptor source: an adult in good health.

J is TRBJ2-1 and V is TRBV12-3 or TRBV12-4, with 7 bases identical to TRBD1. Trimming at V came to 4 bases and at J to 16 bases, leaving 10 bases not matched to a gene. The CDR3 consists of 12 residues. Written as DNA, the CDR3 is TGTGCCAGCAGTTCGGACAGGTGGGGGTGTTTCTTC. Amino acid sequence: CASSSDRWGCFF.

This clone was counted once. CDR3 nucleotide sequence: TGTGCCAGCAGTTTAAAGTTACAGCAAGACTATAACTATGGCTACACCTTC. It yields the protein CASSLKLQQDYNYGYTF. V is TRBV27 and J is TRBJ1-2, with no clear D. The V gene lost 2 bases and the J gene lost 1 base, with 17 bases spanning the gap. The length of the CDR3 is 17 residues. Per germline, CDR1 MNHEY and CDR2 SMNVEV (reference sequence).

This chain links TRBV12-3 or TRBV12-4 with TRBJ2-7; D gene ambiguous. The CDR3 sequence is 11 residues long. The V end was cut by 5 bases, the J end by 3 bases, with 5 bases between. The CDR3 DNA is TGTGCCAGCAGTACGTACTACGAGCAGTACTTC. Encoded protein: CASSTYYEQYF.

The chain recombines TRBV5-6 with TRBJ1-5; possible D gene TRBD1, 5 bases. Germline lookup yields CDR1 SGHDT and CDR2 YYEEEE. The CDR3 sequence is 15 residues long. Deletions cut 2 bases from V and 2 bases from J, with 11 bases between. CDR3 nucleotide sequence: TGTGCCAGCAGCTTCAGGGTGGGGGGCAATCAGCCCCAGCATTTT. This gives the protein CASSFRVGGNQPQHF.

V is TRBV2 and J is TRBJ1-2; 8 nucleotides agree with TRBD1. The V gene's germline CDR1 is SNHLY and CDR2 FYNNEI. The CDR3 runs to 13 residues. The V gene end was trimmed by 10 bases and the J gene end by 0 bases; junction bases not matched to a gene: 4. The CDR3 reads CAIRQGSNYGYTF. CDR3 nucleotides: TGTGCCATTAGACAGGGGTCTAACTATGGCTACACCTTC.

V usage is TRBV7-3 and J usage is TRBJ1-1; TRBD1 matches at 8 bases. Germline CDR1 SGHTA, CDR2 FQGTGA. The trim removed 3 bases at V and 4 bases at J, leaving 7 bases unmatched. CDR3 length: 15 amino acids. The CDR3 sequence: CASSLEPGGFTEAFF. In nucleotides, the CDR3 is TGTGCCAGCAGCTTGGAGCCAGGGGGCTTCACTGAAGCTTTCTTT.

The chain couples TRBV6-5 to TRBJ1-2; D may be TRBD1 (5 bases). Trimming cost V 0 bases and J 3 bases, with 11 bases left between them. The CDR3 consists of 15 residues. Germline V gene sequence: CDR1 MNHEY, CDR2 SVGAGI. The CDR3 here is CASSYSPGSDYGYTF. Written as DNA, the CDR3 is TGTGCCAGCAGTTACTCCCCAGGGTCCGACTATGGCTACACCTTC.

The CDR3 loop is CASTQGGTGNEQFF. The CDR3 DNA reads as TGTGCCAGCACCCAGGGAGGTACTGGGAATGAGCAGTTCTTC. V usage is TRBV5-4 and J usage is TRBJ2-1, with D possibly matching TRBD2 (6 bases). Germline assignment: CDR1 SGHNT and CDR2 YYREEE (reference sequence). The CDR3 totals 14 residues. V was clipped by 6 bases and J by 7 bases, with 17 bases between them.

The chain joins TRBV12-5 to TRBJ2-3; tentative D call: TRBD1 (6 bases). CDR3 length equals 17 residues. V was clipped by 0 bases and J by 2 bases, with 15 bases between them. Germline CDR1 and CDR2: LGHNT and FRNRAP. CDR3 in amino acids: CASGLVLRGTNTDTQYF. For the CDR3, the DNA is TGTGCTAGTGGTTTGGTACTCCGAGGGACAAACACAGATACGCAGTATTTT.

The genes are TRBV27 and TRBJ2-1; 9 bases map to TRBD2. J gave up 10 bases and V 6 bases, and 13 bases lay outside the gene matches. This CDR3 is 15 amino acids long. Germline V gives CDR1 MNHEY, CDR2 SMNVEV (reference sequence). CDR3 DNA sequence: TGTGCCAGCAGACCCCGGACTAGCGTCTTGGACGAGCAGTTCTTC. This codes for CASRPRTSVLDEQFF.

The chain couples TRBV15 to TRBJ2-7; TRBD2 might be the D (6 bases). CDR3 size: 13 residues. CDR1 and CDR2 (germline): LNHNV, YYDKDF (reference sequence). Trimming pared 9 bases from V and 1 base from J, leaving 13 bases between. The DNA for the CDR3 is TGTGCCACTTCTAAGGAGGGGTCCTACGAGCAGTACTTC. This codes for CATSKEGSYEQYF.

This sequence joins TRBV5-1 and TRBJ1-2; 11 bases are shared with TRBD1. There are 16 residues in the CDR3. Germline CDR1 is SGHRS and CDR2 is YFSETQ. J lost 4 bases, V lost 2 bases, and 7 bases had no gene match. CDR3 nucleotide sequence: TGCGCCAGCAGCTTAACTTCTGGACAGGGGGCCTATGGCTACACCTTC. It codes for CASSLTSGQGAYGYTF.

J is TRBJ1-3 and V is TRBV28; D not certain. Germline V lookup: CDR1 MDHEN, CDR2 SYDVKM. The V and J ends lost 6 bases and 1 base respectively, with 10 bases between them. This CDR3 contains 14 residues. As DNA, the CDR3 is TGTGCCAGCAGATTTGATCTTTCTGGAAACACCATATATTTT. Encoded protein: CASRFDLSGNTIYF.

The chain carries TRBV30 and TRBJ1-4; 8 bases align to TRBD1. The junction had 14 bases not matched to a gene; V was cut back by 1 base and J by 4 bases. CDR3 length: 18 residues. Looked up from germline, CDR1 is GTSNPN and CDR2 is SVGIG (reference sequence). CDR3 nucleotides: TGTGCCTGGAGTGAGACGGGACAGGCGGTAGCCTATAATGAAAAACTGTTTTTT. Encoded protein: CAWSETGQAVAYNEKLFF.

This clone was seen a single time. This chain uses TRBV12-5 with TRBJ2-2; D is unclear. CDR3 length: 15 amino acids. The germline CDR1 and CDR2 sequences are LGHNT and FRNRAP. V was trimmed by 0 bases and J by 6 bases, leaving 11 bases between them. CDR3 in amino acids: CASGLVLGEAGELFF. For the CDR3, the DNA is TGTGCTAGTGGTTTGGTACTTGGAGAAGCCGGGGAGCTGTTTTTT.

The rearrangement joins TRBV6-5 to TRBJ2-7, with TRBD1 matching 7 bases. V shed 6 bases, J shed 5 bases, and the junction held 7 bases outside the gene matches. This CDR3 spans 13 amino acids. The germline V gene has CDR1 MNHEY and CDR2 SVGAGI. The CDR3 protein is CASSPETGHEQYF. The CDR3 DNA reads TGTGCCAGCAGCCCCGAGACAGGGCACGAGCAGTACTTC.

J is TRBJ2-3 and V is TRBV11-2, with D perhaps matching TRBD2 (6 bases). CDR3 size: 14 residues. The ends were cut back, 5 bases at V and 2 bases at J, with 11 bases in the middle. Looked up from germline, CDR1 is SGHAT and CDR2 is FQNNGV. The DNA for the CDR3 is TGTGCCAGCAGCCCCAGGGACTCCACAGATACGCAGTATTTT. Encoded protein: CASSPRDSTDTQYF.

V gene TRBV10-3 combines with J gene TRBJ2-5; weak D call: TRBD1 (5 bases). The germline V gene has CDR1 ENHRY and CDR2 SYGVKD. V shed 4 bases and J shed 5 bases, with 14 bases lying between them. The CDR3 contains 14 residues. CDR3 in DNA: TGTGCCATCAGTGGAGGATCAGGGCGGGAGACCCAGTACTTC. It codes for CAISGGSGRETQYF.

The chain joins TRBV6-5 to TRBJ1-5; perhaps TRBD1 as D (5 bases). This CDR3 has 13 residues. V lost 6 bases and J 6 bases, leaving 12 bases between the germline ends. In germline, CDR1 is MNHEY, CDR2 SVGAGI. The CDR3 is CASSPGRAQPQHF. Written as DNA, the CDR3 is TGTGCCAGCAGCCCAGGGAGGGCTCAGCCCCAGCATTTT.

In regard to this clone: Other DNA sequences from this sample encode an identical CDR3 as well. The chain uses TRBV12-3 or TRBV12-4 and TRBJ1-2; D perhaps matches TRBD1 (5 bases). The CDR3 loop spans 13 amino acids. The V end lost 2 bases, the J end lost 2 bases, and 6 bases lay between the germline ends. This chain's CDR3 is CASSLNRNYGYTF. The CDR3 region has the DNA TGTGCCAGCAGTTTAAACAGGAACTATGGCTACACCTTC.

DNA for the CDR3: TGTGCCAGCACGGAACGGCTGAACACTGAAGCTTTCTTT. Its translation: CASTERLNTEAFF. The chain employs TRBV9 and TRBJ1-1; D is undetermined. The V gene's germline CDR1 is SGDLS and CDR2 YYNGEE. The CDR3 covers 13 residues. Trimming cost V 6 bases and J 0 bases, with 9 bases left between them.

The chain uses TRBV29-1 and TRBJ1-5, with D possibly being TRBD1 (6 bases). This CDR3 comprises 15 residues. CDR1 is SQVTM and CDR2 is ANQGSEA in the germline V gene. The V and J ends lost 1 base and 7 bases respectively, with 17 bases between them. The CDR3 nucleotides are TGCAGCGTTGAAGTGGCTGGGGGGGGCGGACAGCCCCAGCATTTT. Translated: CSVEVAGGGGQPQHF.

The chain carries TRBV10-3 and TRBJ2-2; 9 bases fit TRBD2. CDR1 and CDR2 (germline): ENHRY, SYGVKD. V gave up 10 bases and J gave up 3 bases; unmatched junction bases: 6. The CDR3 has 14 amino acids. The CDR3 protein is CATSSGVDTGELFF. The CDR3 nucleotides are TGTGCCACCTCTAGCGGGGTAGACACCGGGGAGCTGTTTTTT.

The genes are TRBV5-1 and TRBJ2-5, with D possibly matching TRBD2 (5 bases). The germline CDR1 and CDR2 sequences are SGHRS and YFSETQ. The CDR3 has 15 residues. V was pared by 4 bases and J by 2 bases, with 15 bases between. The CDR3 nucleotides read TGCGCCAGCAGCCTGACCGGGATACGGCAAGAGACCCAGTACTTC. Amino acid sequence: CASSLTGIRQETQYF.

As DNA, the CDR3 is TGTGCCAGCAGTCAATTCGGACAGGGGGCCTGGGGCTACACCTTC. Protein product: CASSQFGQGAWGYTF. This chain connects TRBV6-5 to TRBJ1-2; 11 bases map to TRBD1. The CDR3 runs 15 residues. Per the germline V gene, CDR1 is MNHEY and CDR2 is SVGAGI. Unmatched junction bases numbered 10, after V lost 5 bases and J lost 8 bases.

The V gene is TRBV29-1, the J gene TRBJ2-3; the D gene is possibly TRBD2 (5 bases). CDR1 and CDR2 (germline): SQVTM, ANQGSEA. The ends were cut back, 2 bases at V and 5 bases at J, with 8 bases in the middle. CDR3 length: 12 residues. The CDR3 region is CSVERGRDTQYF. CDR3 DNA: TGCAGCGTTGAAAGAGGGCGAGATACGCAGTATTTT.

V and J are TRBV7-2 and TRBJ1-6, with a weak D call TRBD1 (5 bases). Germline V gives CDR1 SGHTA, CDR2 FQGNSA. The CDR3 totals 14 residues. V lost 5 bases to trimming and J lost 5 bases, with 10 bases between them. In DNA form, the CDR3 reads TGTGCCAGCAGCGAGTGGGGGGATAATTCACCCCTCCACTTT. Its translation is CASSEWGDNSPLHF.